Listed below are T cell receptor beta chains from one sample, sequenced in a study of identical twins. TCRdb ran MiXCR on the 5' RACE reads and lists one entry per CDR3 protein. This table has nearly 250,000 distinct CDR3 sequences, about 7.3% appearing once. The data were also submitted as part of a second study, on yellow fever vaccine responses in identical twins.

Specimen: memory (CD45RO+) T cells sorted from blood. The receptor set was obtained from a woman in her late teens or twenties in good health. Both conserved end residues are part of each CDR3. A D gene is named only where the DNA matches it firmly. A clone size is listed for some rows: how often the clone was seen (once, few, many), or a class if it is expanded.

d_call | clone_size | j_call | cdr3_length | v_call | cdr3_nt | cdr3_aa
NA | many | TRBJ2-1 | 15 | TRBV12-3/TRBV12-4 | TGTGCCAGCAGTTTAAGGGACCTAGCGTACAATGAGCAGTTCTTC | CASSLRDLAYNEQFF
NA | many | TRBJ2-2 | 11 | TRBV12-3/TRBV12-4 | TGTGCCAGCGATTCTCGCGGGGAGCTGTTTTTT | CASDSRGELFF
NA | many | TRBJ2-7 | 13 | TRBV12-3/TRBV12-4 | TGTGCCAGCAGTTTTTGGACCTCTTACGAGCAGTACTTC | CASSFWTSYEQYF
TRBD1 | many | TRBJ1-1 | 16 | TRBV4-1 | TGCGCCAGCAGCCGGCGACAGGGGGACATGAACACTGAAGCTTTCTTT | CASSRRQGDMNTEAFF
NA | NA | TRBJ1-4 | 12 | TRBV12-3/TRBV12-4 | TGTGCCAGCAGTGGGGCCGGGGGAAAACTGTTTTTT | CASSGAGGKLFF
NA | many | TRBJ1-2 | 13 | TRBV12-3/TRBV12-4 | TGTGCCAGCAGTTTCTGGAATAGCTATGGCTACACCTTC | CASSFWNSYGYTF
NA | few | TRBJ2-5 | 14 | TRBV27 | TGTGCCAGCAGACCCGGGACAACAAAAGAGACCCAGTACTTC | CASRPGTTKETQYF
NA | NA | TRBJ2-2 | 16 | TRBV6-5 | TGTGCCAGCAGTTACACAACCACTAACAACAAGAGAGGGCTGTTTTTT | CASSYTTTNNKRGLFF
NA | few | TRBJ2-4 | 13 | TRBV28 | TGTGCCAGCAGTACTGATATTGGAAACATTCAGTACTTC | CASSTDIGNIQYF
NA | many | TRBJ1-2 | 14 | TRBV5-6 | TGTGCCAGCAGCTTGGCCTACAGAGGACTCGGCTACACCTTC | CASSLAYRGLGYTF
NA | few | TRBJ2-7 | 13 | TRBV28 | TGTGCCAGCAGTTTTGCCGGAGCCTACGAGCAGTACTTC | CASSFAGAYEQYF
TRBD1 | NA | TRBJ1-6 | 15 | TRBV5-1 | TGCGCCAGCAGCTTGGAACAGGGGGCTCTATCACCCCTCCACTTT | CASSLEQGALSPLHF
NA | few | TRBJ2-3 | 14 | TRBV11-1 | TGTGCCAGCAGTCGTAGAACCATGACAGATACGCAGTATTTT | CASSRRTMTDTQYF
TRBD1 | NA | TRBJ2-3 | 16 | TRBV7-6 | TGTGCCAGCAGCCTAGGGACAGGGGATCTTTCAGATACGCAGTATTTT | CASSLGTGDLSDTQYF
TRBD2 | NA | TRBJ2-3 | 16 | TRBV5-1 | TGCGCCAGCAGCTTTACCCTAGCGGAAAACACAGATACGCAGTATTTT | CASSFTLAENTDTQYF
TRBD1 | NA | TRBJ1-6 | 17 | TRBV5-6 | TGTGCCAGCAGCCCGGGGACAGGGAGCTCCTATAATTCACCCCTCCACTTT | CASSPGTGSSYNSPLHF
NA | few | TRBJ2-2 | 13 | TRBV3-1 | TGTGCCAGCAGCCACCGTGGGACCGGGGAGCTGTTTTTT | CASSHRGTGELFF
TRBD1 | few | TRBJ1-4 | 15 | TRBV5-5 | TGTGCCAGCAGCGCCCGGACAGGGGCTAATGAAAAACTGTTTTTT | CASSARTGANEKLFF
NA | few | TRBJ2-1 | 17 | TRBV4-2 | TGTGCCAGCAGCCAAGTCGGACACGGAAGCTCCTACAATGAGCAGTTCTTC | CASSQVGHGSSYNEQFF
NA | few | TRBJ1-4 | 13 | TRBV20-1 | TGCAGTGCTAGTCCACCCTATAATGAAAAACTGTTTTTT | CSASPPYNEKLFF
NA | many | TRBJ2-2 | 15 | TRBV6-1 | TGTGCCAGCAGCTCCGTAGCGGAGAACACCGGGGAGCTGTTTTTT | CASSSVAENTGELFF
NA | NA | TRBJ2-7 | 14 | TRBV5-1 | TGCGCCAGCAGCCGGTCGCAGGGCCCCTACGAGCAGTACTTC | CASSRSQGPYEQYF
NA | many | TRBJ1-2 | 12 | TRBV29-1 | TGCAGCGTTGTACAGACTAACTATGGCTACACCTTC | CSVVQTNYGYTF
NA | few | TRBJ2-1 | 12 | TRBV5-1 | TGCGCCAGCAGCTTGGGATACGATGAGCAGTTCTTC | CASSLGYDEQFF
NA | NA | TRBJ1-5 | 16 | TRBV9 | TGTGCCAGCAGCGACAAAGCCGGGACCCTGAATCAGCCCCAGCATTTT | CASSDKAGTLNQPQHF
TRBD2 | few | TRBJ2-1 | 17 | TRBV24-1 | TGTGCCACCAGTGATCCCCAGCGGGAGAGCTCCTACAATGAGCAGTTCTTC | CATSDPQRESSYNEQFF
NA | few | TRBJ1-1 | 16 | TRBV11-2 | TGTGCCAGCAGCTTTAGCAGTGGGGCGGGGCAGGGAAGAGCTTTCTTT | CASSFSSGAGQGRAFF
NA | many | TRBJ1-1 | 17 | TRBV5-1 | TGCGCCAGCAGCTTTGGGGGGCTTTCGGAGCGAAACACTGAAGCTTTCTTT | CASSFGGLSERNTEAFF
NA | few | TRBJ2-2 | 13 | TRBV29-1 | TGCAGCGCCGGGACAACGAACACCGGGGAGCTGTTTTTT | CSAGTTNTGELFF